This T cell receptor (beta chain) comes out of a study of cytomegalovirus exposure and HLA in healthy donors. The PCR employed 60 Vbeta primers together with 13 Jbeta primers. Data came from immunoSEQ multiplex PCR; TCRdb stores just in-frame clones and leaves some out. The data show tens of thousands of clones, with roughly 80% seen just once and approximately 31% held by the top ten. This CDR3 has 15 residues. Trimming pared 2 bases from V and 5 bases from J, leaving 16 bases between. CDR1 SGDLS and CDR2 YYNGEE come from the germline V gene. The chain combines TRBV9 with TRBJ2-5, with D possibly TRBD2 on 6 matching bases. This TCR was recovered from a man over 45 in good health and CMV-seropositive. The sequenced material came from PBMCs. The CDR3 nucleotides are TGTGCCAGCAGCGTGGGGCTAGCGAGTAGGGAGACCCAGTACTTC. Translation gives CASSVGLASRETQYF.